The entry below gives a single TCR beta chain sequence along with its context. The antigen is undetermined. These data come from a study of identical twins. The authors used template switching to add a universal primer site and gave cDNA unique molecular identifiers. TCRdb re-called the 5' RACE reads through MiXCR, storing one row per CDR3 protein. The table shows over 600,000 distinct CDR3 sequences, with 21% occurring only once. Study outcomes and limitations: Out-of-frame alpha sequences common to twins were enriched for low generation probability. In cord blood, abundant beta clonotypes had fewer insertions; memory showed no trend.

The V segment lost 5 bases and the J segment 12 bases; nucleotides outside the gene matches: 10. There are 14 residues in the CDR3. These data were likewise used in another study, on T cells expressing NK-cell markers. That report notes: It was from sorted CD3+CD56+NKG2C+, CD3+CD56+NKG2C- and CD3+CD56-NKG2C+ T cells that TCR beta repertoires came.

Material: PBMCs. The chain employs TRBV12-3 or TRBV12-4 and TRBJ1-6; 7 bases fit TRBD1. This TCR derives from a young woman in good health. CDR3 bases: TGTGCCAGCAGTGCCCGGGCCCAGGGGGGACCCCTCCACTTT. This codes for CASSARAQGGPLHF.